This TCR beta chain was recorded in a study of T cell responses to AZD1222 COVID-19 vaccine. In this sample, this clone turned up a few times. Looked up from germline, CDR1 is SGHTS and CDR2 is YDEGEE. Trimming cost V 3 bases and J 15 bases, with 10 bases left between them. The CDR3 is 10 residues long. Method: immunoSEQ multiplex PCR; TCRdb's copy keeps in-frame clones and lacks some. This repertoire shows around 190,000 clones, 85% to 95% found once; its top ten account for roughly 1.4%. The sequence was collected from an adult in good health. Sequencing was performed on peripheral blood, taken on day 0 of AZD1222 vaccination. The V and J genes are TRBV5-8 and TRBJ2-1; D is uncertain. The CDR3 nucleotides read TGTGCCAGCAGCTCTTCCCAAGGGTTCTTC. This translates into CASSSSQGFF. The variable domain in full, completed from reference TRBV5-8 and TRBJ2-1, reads EAGVTQSPTHLIKTRGQQATLRCSPISGHTSVYWYQQALGLGLQFLLWYDEGEERNRGNFPPRFSGRQFPNYSSELNVNALELEDSALYLCASSSSQGFFGPGTRLTVL.